One sample yielded the 15 T cell receptor beta chains listed below, sequenced in a study of blood T cell repertoires in COVID-19. Clones were read by immunoSEQ multiplex PCR, and TCRdb kept only the in-frame ones, dropping some. Of over 150,000 clones in the sample, 80% were seen once. The sample was PBMCs or T cells enriched from blood (not recorded which). The source of these receptors is a woman in her fifties or sixties who had recovered from COVID-19.

This clone was seen many times. The rearrangement links TRBV6-5 to TRBJ1-2; a weak D match, TRBD1 (6 bases). Germline CDR1 and CDR2: MNHEY and SVGAGI. The CDR3 runs 13 residues. V was cut by 7 bases and J by 3 bases, with 12 bases left in between. In nucleotides, the CDR3 is TGTGCCAGCACTACAGGGCTTTACTATGGCTACACCTTC. Its protein is CASTTGLYYGYTF.

The chain couples TRBV4-2 to TRBJ1-6; D not certain. The CDR3 has 15 amino acids. V was shortened by 0 bases and J by 7 bases, with 10 bases between the two germline ends. Germline V lookup: CDR1 LGHNA, CDR2 YNFKEQ. As DNA, the CDR3 is TGTGCCAGCAGCCAAGAGCACTACAACAATTCACCCCTCCACTTT. This sequence encodes CASSQEHYNNSPLHF.

The CDR3 spells CASSEGNRGYTVYF. CDR3 coding DNA: TGTGCCAGCAGTGAAGGGAACAGGGGGTACACGGTGTACTTC. The chain carries TRBV6-1 and TRBJ2-7; TRBD1 matches at 8 bases. The CDR3 runs 14 residues. The V segment lost 1 base and the J segment 12 bases; nucleotides outside the gene matches: 11. Germline V CDR1 and CDR2: MNHNS, SASEGT.

The V gene is TRBV9, the J gene TRBJ2-1, with TRBD2 matching over 10 bases. V dropped 3 bases and J dropped 9; count of bases not matched to a gene: 12. The CDR3 length is 16 residues. Germline V gene sequence: CDR1 SGDLS, CDR2 YYNGEE. The CDR3 is CASSEPVSGGQGEQFF. The DNA for the CDR3 is TGTGCCAGCAGCGAGCCGGTTAGCGGGGGGCAGGGTGAGCAGTTCTTC.

The chain links TRBV18 to TRBJ2-3, with 8 bases matching TRBD1. Germline values: CDR1 KGHSH, CDR2 LQKENI. With 4 bases clipped from V and 0 bases from J, the junction kept 3 bases outside the gene matches. The CDR3 covers 15 residues. CDR3 region: CASSRGTGSTDTQYF. In DNA form, the CDR3 reads TGTGCCAGCTCACGAGGGACAGGCAGCACAGATACGCAGTATTTT.

This chain uses TRBV4-1 with TRBJ1-3; TRBD1 is a possible D gene (5 bases). CDR3 length equals 16 residues. Germline V gene lookup returns CDR1 MGHRA and CDR2 YSYEKL. The ends were cut back, 3 bases at V and 0 bases at J, with 12 bases in the middle. The CDR3 loop reads CASSQGDRFSGNTIYF. CDR3 sequence (DNA): TGCGCCAGCAGCCAGGGTGACAGATTCTCTGGAAACACCATATATTTT.

This clone showed up just once. Sequence at one end of the junction differs from germline and may be a read error. The rearrangement links TRBV20-1 to TRBJ2-3, with D unclear. This CDR3 has 14 amino acids. The V gene's germline CDR1 is DFQATT and CDR2 SNEGSKA (reference sequence). The CDR3 DNA reads TGCAGTGCTAGTGGCCTGATCTTCACAGATGCGCAGTATTTT. The encoded protein is CSASGLIFTDAQYF.

The CDR3 spells CASSLTSGANTGELFF. The CDR3, as DNA: TGTGCCAGCAGTCTGACTAGCGGGGCGAACACCGGGGAGCTGTTTTTT. The genes are TRBV7-2 and TRBJ2-2, with 11 bases aligning to TRBD2. With V trimmed by 6 bases and J by 0 bases, 3 bases remained unmatched. CDR3 length: 16 residues. Per the germline V gene, CDR1 is SGHTA and CDR2 is FQGNSA.

Points on this clone: Other DNA sequences within the sample encode an identical CDR3. The chain recombines TRBV5-1 with TRBJ2-3; tentatively, D is TRBD2 (6 bases). Germline values: CDR1 SGHRS, CDR2 YFSETQ. The CDR3 totals 14 residues. V was cut by 0 bases and J by 1 base, with 6 bases left in between. This CDR3 is CASSLAGGTDTQYF. In DNA form, the CDR3 reads TGCGCCAGCAGCTTGGCGGGGGGCACAGATACGCAGTATTTT.

Here the CDR3 reads CASSWPRDYSLYRTGELFF. Written as DNA, the CDR3 is TGCGCCAGCAGCTGGCCCCGGGACTACAGCCTTTATAGGACCGGGGAGCTGTTTTTT. This chain uses TRBV5-1 with TRBJ2-2, with 7 nucleotides matching TRBD2. This CDR3 contains 19 residues. The ends lost 3 bases at V and 5 bases at J; junction bases unmatched: 19. Germline V gives CDR1 SGHRS, CDR2 YFSETQ. Supplemented by reference TRBV5-1 and TRBJ2-2, the full variable domain reads KAGVTQTPRYLIKTRGQQVTLSCSPISGHRSVSWYQQTPGQGLQFLFEYFSETQRNKGNFPGRFSGRQFSNSRSEMNVSTLELGDSALYLCASSWPRDYSLYRTGELFFGEGSRLTVL.

CDR3 coding DNA: TGTGCTAGTGGTTTGGTACCCCCCGGACTAGCGGGAAGAAGCACAGATACGCAGTATTTT. Translation: CASGLVPPGLAGRSTDTQYF. The V gene is TRBV12-5, the J gene TRBJ2-3, with TRBD2 matching 12 bases. Germline-derived CDR1 and CDR2 are LGHNT and FRNRAP. Trimming took 0 bases from V and 0 from J; bases not matched to a gene: 10. This CDR3 contains 20 residues.

J is TRBJ1-5 and V is TRBV5-1; D gene ambiguous. Germline V gene sequence: CDR1 SGHRS, CDR2 YFSETQ. Trimming cost V 0 bases and J 0 bases, with 4 bases left between them. This CDR3 spans 14 amino acids. The CDR3 coding sequence is TGCGCCAGCAGCTTGGGGAGTAGCAATCAGCCCCAGCATTTT. Translated, it gives CASSLGSSNQPQHF.

As for this clone: The germline gene is not matched at one end of the junction; a read error may be the cause. CDR3 DNA sequence: TGTGCCAGCACTTACCGGGACAGGCCTAACGGCTACACCTTC. This encodes CASTYRDRPNGYTF. The chain uses TRBV6-5 and TRBJ1-2, with 8 bases identical to TRBD1. There are 14 residues in the CDR3. Germline CDR1 reads MNHEY; CDR2 reads SVGAGI.

The chain employs TRBV5-1 and TRBJ2-1; 10 nucleotides agree with TRBD2. The ends lost 1 base at V and 8 bases at J; junction bases unmatched: 12. From germline, CDR1 is SGHRS and CDR2 YFSETQ. The CDR3 has 17 amino acids. CDR3 sequence reads: CASSLLVLGLANHEQFF. CDR3 sequence (DNA): TGCGCCAGCAGCTTGTTAGTCCTGGGACTAGCGAACCATGAGCAGTTCTTC.

The chain combines TRBV19 with TRBJ1-2; TRBD1 aligns across 7 bases. Germline CDR1 and CDR2: LNHDA and SQIVND (reference sequence). CDR3 length equals 13 residues. The J segment lost 7 bases and the V segment lost 10 bases, leaving 12 bases of the junction unmatched. In DNA, the CDR3 is TGTGCCACCTCACATACAGGGGTCGGTGGCTACACCTTC. Protein sequence: CATSHTGVGGYTF.